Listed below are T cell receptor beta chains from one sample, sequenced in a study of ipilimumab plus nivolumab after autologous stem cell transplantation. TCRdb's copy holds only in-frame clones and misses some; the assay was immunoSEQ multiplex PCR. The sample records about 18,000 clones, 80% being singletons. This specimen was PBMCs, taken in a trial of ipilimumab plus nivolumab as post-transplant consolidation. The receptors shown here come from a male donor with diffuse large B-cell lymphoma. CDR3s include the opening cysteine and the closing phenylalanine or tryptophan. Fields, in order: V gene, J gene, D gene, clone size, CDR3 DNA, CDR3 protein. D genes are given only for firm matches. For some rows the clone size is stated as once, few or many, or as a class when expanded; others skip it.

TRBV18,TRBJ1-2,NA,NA,TGTGCCAGCTCAACCGACACAGGGTCCTATGGCTACACCTTC,CASSTDTGSYGYTF
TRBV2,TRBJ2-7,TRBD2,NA,TGTGCCAGCAGTGCAGGGAGGGGCTACGAGCAGTACTTC,CASSAGRGYEQYF
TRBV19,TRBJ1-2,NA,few,TGTGCCAGTAGTATAAATTATGGCTACACCTTC,CASSINYGYTF
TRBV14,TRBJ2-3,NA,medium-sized,TGTGCCAGCAGCCACTGGACCAAAAAAGATACGCAGTATTTT,CASSHWTKKDTQYF
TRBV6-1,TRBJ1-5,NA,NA,TGTGCCAGCTCGCCCACGAGGAGTCAGCCCCAGCATTTT,CASSPTRSQPQHF
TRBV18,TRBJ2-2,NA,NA,TGTGCCAGCTCACCTGAACAGGACGGCACCGGGGAGCTGTTTTTT,CASSPEQDGTGELFF
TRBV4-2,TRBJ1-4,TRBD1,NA,TGTGCCAGCAGCCAAGACCACGAAGGGACAGGGGCTGAAAAACTGTTTTTT,CASSQDHEGTGAEKLFF
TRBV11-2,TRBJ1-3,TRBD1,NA,TGTGCCAGCAGCCCGACGACAGGGTTATCTGGAAACACCATATATTTT,CASSPTTGLSGNTIYF
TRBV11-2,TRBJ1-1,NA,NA,TGTGCCAGCAGCTTAGATCGGGGAGGAACTGAAGCTTTCTTT,CASSLDRGGTEAFF
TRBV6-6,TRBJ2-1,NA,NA,TGTGCCAGCAGCGAATCACAGGGAACCTACAATGAGCAGTTCTTC,CASSESQGTYNEQFF
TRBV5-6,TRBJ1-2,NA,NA,TGTGCCAGCAGCATAGGAGGCTCAGGGACGGCTGCGTATGGCTACACCTTC,CASSIGGSGTAAYGYTF
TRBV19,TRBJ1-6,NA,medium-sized,TGTGCCAGTAGTTTACAGACGATGGCTTCACCCCTCCACTTT,CASSLQTMASPLHF
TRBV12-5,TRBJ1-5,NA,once,TGTGCTAGTGGTTTTAGAGTCGGGACAACATTCAATCAGCCCCAGCATTTT,CASGFRVGTTFNQPQHF
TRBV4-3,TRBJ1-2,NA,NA,TGCGCCAGCAGCCAAGAGCCAGCATCCGGCTATGGCTACACCTTC,CASSQEPASGYGYTF
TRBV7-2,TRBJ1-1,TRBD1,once,TGTGCCAGCAGCTTGGGGGGACAGGGATGGACTGAAGCTTTCTTT,CASSLGGQGWTEAFF
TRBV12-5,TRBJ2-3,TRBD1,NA,TGTGCTAGTGCTCCGTGGACAGGGCGACCAGATACGCAGTATTTT,CASAPWTGRPDTQYF
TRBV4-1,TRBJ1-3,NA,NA,TGCGCCAGCGGGGAGGGCTTCTCTGGAAACACCATATATTTT,CASGEGFSGNTIYF
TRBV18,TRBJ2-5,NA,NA,TGTGCCAGCTCTGTGTCGGGGAGCGGTGAGACCCAGTACTTC,CASSVSGSGETQYF
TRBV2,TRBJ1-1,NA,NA,TGTGCCAGCAGCCGGGACGGAAAGTGGAACACTGAAGCTTTCTTT,CASSRDGKWNTEAFF
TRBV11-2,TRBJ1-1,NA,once,TGTGCCAGCAGCTCACAGGGTTTAGGCACTGAAGCTTTCTTT,CASSSQGLGTEAFF
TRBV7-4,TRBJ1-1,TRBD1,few,TGTGCCAGCAGCCCGACAGGGCCCATGAACACTGAAGCTTTCTTT,CASSPTGPMNTEAFF
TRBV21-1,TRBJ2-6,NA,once,TGTGCCAGCAACCTGGACAGGGCTGGGGCCAACGTCCTGACTTTC,CASNLDRAGANVLTF
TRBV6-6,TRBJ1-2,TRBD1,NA,TGTGCCAGCAGTTACGTCGGTACAGGGGGCGATGGCTACACCTTC,CASSYVGTGGDGYTF
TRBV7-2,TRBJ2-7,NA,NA,TGTGCCAGCAGCTCCCACCGGGCCAGCACAGGGGACTTCTACGAGCAGTACTTC,CASSSHRASTGDFYEQYF
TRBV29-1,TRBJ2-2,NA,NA,TGCAGCGCTCGAGACACCGGGGAGCTGTTTTTT,CSARDTGELFF
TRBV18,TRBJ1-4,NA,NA,TGTGCCAGCTCGGAGCTGAGTAATGAAAAACTGTTTTTT,CASSELSNEKLFF
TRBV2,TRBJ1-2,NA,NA,TGTGCCAGCAGAGGACGAGAAACCCGCTATGGCTACACCTTC,CASRGRETRYGYTF